Listed here are 28 T cell receptor beta chains from one sample, sequenced in a study of T cells after yellow fever vaccination (dated by TCRdb to the late 2010s). The treatment or condition label, read with the paper, signifies: live attenuated yellow fever vaccine strain. Libraries came from 5' RACE. Sequenced on an Illumina HiSeq 2500. TCRdb ran its own pipeline on the public reads, namely fastp trimming at Q25 and MiXCR clone calling, and kept in-frame beta chains. CDR3 protein duplicates are merged, each entry listing the most common genes and DNA. For this sample there are about 400,000 distinct CDR3 sequences; around 10% appear just once. The leading ten clones occupy roughly 18% of the sample. Sequencing was performed on PBMCs, taken on the day of the first yellow fever vaccination. The receptors here all came from a young man who received the YFV17D yellow fever vaccine.

This sequence joins TRBV20-1 and TRBJ2-2; TRBD1 matches at 7 bases. V was pared by 1 base and J by 0 bases, with 5 bases of the junction left unmatched. Per the germline V gene, CDR1 is DFQATT and CDR2 is SNEGSKA (reference sequence). The CDR3 covers 16 residues. CDR3 in amino acids: CSARAKTGSNTGELFF. For the CDR3, the DNA is TGCAGTGCTAGAGCTAAGACAGGGTCGAACACCGGGGAGCTGTTTTTT.

This clonotype was detected a few times. The rearrangement joins TRBV11-2 to TRBJ2-1; D gene ambiguous. Looked up from germline, CDR1 is SGHAT and CDR2 is FQNNGV. Trimming pared 7 bases from V and 0 bases from J, leaving 13 bases between. The CDR3 is 15 residues long. The CDR3 spells CASKGLSSSYNEQFF. CDR3 coding DNA: TGTGCCAGCAAAGGCCTTTCTAGCTCCTACAATGAGCAGTTCTTC.

This sequence joins TRBV7-2 and TRBJ1-1; perhaps TRBD1 as D (5 bases). The V gene's germline CDR1 is SGHTA and CDR2 FQGNSA. This CDR3 is built from 14 residues. V dropped 2 bases and J dropped 3 bases, with 10 bases sitting between them. The CDR3 is CASSLNRRDTEAFF. The CDR3 region has the DNA TGTGCCAGCAGCTTAAACAGGAGGGACACTGAAGCTTTCTTT. Combining the CDR3 with reference TRBV7-2 and TRBJ1-1 gives the whole variable domain GAGVSQSPSNKVTEKGKDVELRCDPISGHTALYWYRQSLGQGLEFLIYFQGNSAPDKSGLPSDRFSAERTGGSVSTLTIQRTQQEDSAVYLCASSLNRRDTEAFFGQGTRLTVV.

This clonotype has just a few counts. The chain couples TRBV12-3 or TRBV12-4 to TRBJ1-1; the D gene is possibly TRBD1 (5 bases). The CDR3 is made up of 13 amino acids. The V and J ends lost 2 bases and 10 bases respectively, with 14 bases between them. Here the CDR3 DNA reads TGTGCCAGCAGTTTAACGACAGTGTGGGGAGCTTTCTTT. It codes for CASSLTTVWGAFF.

This clonotype was counted many times. The chain combines TRBV7-2 with TRBJ1-6; D is undetermined. Germline lookup yields CDR1 SGHTA and CDR2 FQGNSA. The CDR3 extends over 14 amino acids. Trimming took off 6 bases at V and 14 bases at J, with 20 bases between the two ends. In DNA form, the CDR3 reads TGTGCCAGCAGTTTACAAACTTCGCCCGGGACCCTCCACTTT. This translates into CASSLQTSPGTLHF.

This chain connects TRBV19 to TRBJ1-1; TRBD1 matches at 8 bases. This CDR3 has 16 residues. The trim removed 6 bases at V and 6 bases at J, leaving 15 bases unmatched. The germline V gene encodes CDR1 LNHDA and CDR2 SQIVND (reference sequence). The CDR3 loop is CASRTTGEGRGPEAFF. The CDR3 region has the DNA TGTGCCAGTAGGACGACAGGGGAAGGTCGTGGCCCTGAAGCTTTCTTT. Looking up the rest from reference TRBV19 and TRBJ1-1 gives the full variable domain: DGGITQSPKYLFRKEGQNVTLSCEQNLNHDAMYWYRQDPGQGLRLIYYSQIVNDFQKGDIAEGYSVSREKKESFPLTVTSAQKNPTAFYLCASRTTGEGRGPEAFFGQGTRLTVV.

The chain is built from TRBV7-9 and TRBJ1-5, with D uncertain. The CDR3 contains 21 residues. Germline V lookup: CDR1 SEHNR, CDR2 FQNEAQ (reference sequence). The germline V and J ends were trimmed by 1 base and 1 base, with 26 bases remaining between them. Here the CDR3 reads CASSLDGRPVGHSGSNQPQHF. CDR3 DNA sequence: TGTGCCAGCAGCTTAGATGGACGACCAGTGGGCCATAGCGGGAGCAATCAGCCCCAGCATTTT.

Only a few counts were recorded for this clonotype. The chain uses TRBV25-1 and TRBJ1-3; D is unclear. Germline V gene lookup returns CDR1 MGHDK and CDR2 SYGVNS. Trimming removed 1 base from V and 2 bases from J, with 6 bases in between. There are 14 residues in the CDR3. CDR3 DNA: TGTGCCAGCAGTGAATTTGGAACTGGAAACACCATATATTTT. Translating gives CASSEFGTGNTIYF.

This clonotype has a handful of counts. This sequence joins TRBV10-3 and TRBJ2-7; no definite D call. The CDR3 extends over 14 amino acids. Germline CDR1 reads ENHRY; CDR2 reads SYGVKD. Trimming stripped 0 bases from V and 2 bases from J, with 8 bases between. In DNA form, the CDR3 reads TGTGCCATCAGTGAGTCGACTGGGACCTACGAGCAGTACTTC. This translates into CAISESTGTYEQYF.

This clonotype was recorded at least ten times. V is TRBV4-3 and J is TRBJ2-1; TRBD2 matches 12 bases. J gave up 7 bases and V 0 bases, and 7 bases lay outside the gene matches. The CDR3 is 17 amino acids. From germline, CDR1 is LGHNA and CDR2 YSLEER. The CDR3, as DNA: TGCGCCAGCAGCCAAGATTGGCTAGCGGGGGGGCCTAATGAGCAGTTCTTC. It is translated as CASSQDWLAGGPNEQFF.

This clonotype has a handful of counts. V usage is TRBV5-1 and J usage is TRBJ2-3; possibly TRBD2 for D (6 bases). This CDR3 region has 14 residues. Trimming left V 2 bases short and J 5 bases short, with 12 bases between. Germline CDR1 is SGHRS and CDR2 is YFSETQ. CDR3 region: CASSFGTEGDTQYF. In DNA, the CDR3 is TGCGCCAGCAGCTTCGGGACTGAGGGAGATACGCAGTATTTT.

The table lists this clonotype with many counts. The V and J genes are TRBV10-1 and TRBJ2-3; possibly TRBD1 for D (6 bases). Trimming took 0 bases from V and 0 from J, leaving 10 bases between them. CDR3 length equals 16 residues. Per the germline V gene, CDR1 is WNHNN and CDR2 is SYGVQD (reference sequence). The CDR3 nucleotides are TGCGCCAGCAGTGAGTCCGGGACACCTAGCACAGATACGCAGTATTTT. Its translation is CASSESGTPSTDTQYF.

V is TRBV7-9 and J is TRBJ1-4; 7 bases match TRBD1. This CDR3 spans 16 amino acids. Germline lookup yields CDR1 SEHNR and CDR2 FQNEAQ (reference sequence). Germline trimming cut 5 bases from V and 2 bases from J; bases unmatched to any gene: 8. The CDR3 loop is CASSPGPRGTNEKLFF. The CDR3 nucleotides are TGTGCCAGCAGCCCTGGGCCCAGGGGGACTAATGAAAAACTGTTTTTT.

The J gene is TRBJ2-5, the V gene TRBV12-3 or TRBV12-4, with D maybe TRBD1 (6 bases). This CDR3 spans 15 amino acids. Trimming took 10 bases from V and 2 from J, leaving 20 bases between them. DNA for the CDR3: TGTGCCACCAGATTGGGCAGGGGATTTCAAGAGACCCAGTACTTC. Residues: CATRLGRGFQETQYF.

The chain carries TRBV7-9 and TRBJ1-4; TRBD1 agrees at 9 bases. CDR3 length: 17 amino acids. Trimming at V came to 4 bases and at J to 4 bases, leaving 10 bases not matched to a gene. CDR1 and CDR2 (germline): SEHNR, FQNEAQ (reference sequence). The CDR3 DNA follows: TGTGCCAGCAGCTCGGGACAGGGAGGAACCCTTAATGAAAAACTGTTTTTT. As protein: CASSSGQGGTLNEKLFF.

The chain couples TRBV13 to TRBJ1-1; TRBD1 matches 8 bases. After removal of 0 bases from V and 6 bases from J, the junction contained 3 bases not matched to a gene. The CDR3 is 14 residues long. Germline loops: CDR1 PRHDT, CDR2 FYEKMQ (reference sequence). The CDR3 reads CASSLGDREPEAFF. CDR3 sequence (DNA): TGTGCCAGCAGCTTAGGGGACAGGGAGCCTGAAGCTTTCTTT.

This clonotype was detected only a few times. The chain uses TRBV11-2 and TRBJ2-7; D remains unclear. Per the germline V gene, CDR1 is SGHAT and CDR2 is FQNNGV. V lost 3 bases and J 3 bases, leaving 6 bases between the germline ends. CDR3 length equals 12 residues. CDR3 coding DNA: TGTGCCAGCAGCTTTCAGTTCTACGAGCAGTACTTC. It encodes CASSFQFYEQYF. The full variable domain, its missing parts supplied by reference TRBV11-2 and TRBJ2-7, is EAGVAQSPRYKIIEKRQSVAFWCNPISGHATLYWYQQILGQGPKLLIQFQNNGVVDDSQLPKDRFSAERLKGVDSTLKIQPAKLEDSAVYLCASSFQFYEQYFGPGTRLTVT.

In this sample, this clonotype turned up a few times. The V gene is TRBV28, the J gene TRBJ1-2, with 10 bases that match TRBD1. CDR1 is MDHEN and CDR2 is SYDVKM in the germline V gene. The CDR3 has 15 amino acids. V lost 5 bases, J lost 4 bases, and 7 bases stayed unmatched. Here the CDR3 reads CASSRGQGGTYGYTF. CDR3 in DNA: TGTGCCAGCAGTCGTGGACAGGGGGGAACCTATGGCTACACCTTC.

The genes are TRBV6-5 and TRBJ1-6; D gene unclear. Germline V CDR1 and CDR2: MNHEY, SVGAGI. The CDR3 has 13 residues. Trimming cost V 3 bases and J 6 bases, with 6 bases left between them. CDR3 DNA: TGTGCCAGCAGTTATCAAGTTAATTCACCCCTCCACTTT. This encodes CASSYQVNSPLHF.

The rearrangement links TRBV19 to TRBJ2-1; 7 bases map to TRBD1. The J segment lost 1 base and the V segment lost 0 bases, leaving 6 bases of the junction unmatched. Germline assignment: CDR1 LNHDA and CDR2 SQIVND (reference sequence). The CDR3 contains 17 residues. CDR3 loop: CASSIDPTGLSYNEQFF. CDR3 bases: TGTGCCAGTAGTATAGACCCGACAGGGCTTTCCTACAATGAGCAGTTCTTC.

This clonotype appeared a few times. The chain uses TRBV7-6 and TRBJ2-2; D tentatively reads TRBD1 or TRBD2 (5 bases each). Trimming removed 5 bases at V and 4 bases at J, with 17 bases between. The germline gives CDR1 SGHVS, CDR2 FNYEAQ. The CDR3 sequence is 16 residues long. CDR3 residues: CASSPGWQGVTGELFF. The CDR3 DNA reads TGTGCCAGCAGCCCCGGATGGCAGGGAGTCACCGGGGAGCTGTTTTTT.

This clonotype was detected many times. The V and J genes are TRBV7-9 and TRBJ2-3; 9 bases line up with TRBD2. J was trimmed by 1 base and V by 8 bases; bases with no gene match: 7. The CDR3 sequence is 15 residues long. In germline, CDR1 is SEHNR, CDR2 FQNEAQ (reference sequence). CDR3 protein: CASSGERGGTDTQYF. Written as DNA, the CDR3 is TGTGCCAGCTCGGGCGAGCGGGGGGGCACAGATACGCAGTATTTT.

CDR3 sequence reads: CASSLNGGNEQFF. CDR3 DNA: TGTGCCAGCAGCTTAAATGGAGGGAATGAGCAGTTCTTC. This rearrangement joins TRBV7-3 to TRBJ2-1; maybe TRBD2 (6 bases). Germline assignment: CDR1 SGHTA and CDR2 FQGTGA. The length of the CDR3 is 13 residues. Between the trimmed V and J ends, which lost 1 base and 7 bases, there was a span of 8 bases.

This chain links TRBV5-1 with TRBJ2-3; possibly TRBD1 for D (6 bases). The CDR3 is 15 residues long. The ends were cut back, 0 bases at V and 1 base at J, with 9 bases in the middle. Per the germline V gene, CDR1 is SGHRS and CDR2 is YFSETQ. The CDR3 loop reads CASSLAPGGTDTQYF. The DNA for the CDR3 is TGCGCCAGCAGCTTGGCGCCAGGGGGCACAGATACGCAGTATTTT. The whole variable domain, filled in from reference TRBV5-1 and TRBJ2-3, reads KAGVTQTPRYLIKTRGQQVTLSCSPISGHRSVSWYQQTPGQGLQFLFEYFSETQRNKGNFPGRFSGRQFSNSRSEMNVSTLELGDSALYLCASSLAPGGTDTQYFGPGTRLTVL.

This clonotype occurred a few times. The V and J genes are TRBV5-4 and TRBJ1-6; D not resolved. The CDR3 has 14 residues. CDR1 and CDR2 from the germline V gene are SGHNT and YYREEE (reference sequence). V shed 3 bases and J shed 6 bases, with 10 bases lying between them. The CDR3 DNA reads TGTGCCAGCAGCTATGATCGTCTTAATTCACCCCTCCACTTT. Its translation is CASSYDRLNSPLHF.

The chain is built from TRBV6-2 or TRBV6-3 and TRBJ1-5; D call uncertain. Germline-derived CDR1 and CDR2 are MNHEY and SVGEGT. V lost 2 bases and J lost 5, with 7 bases in between. The CDR3 is 13 amino acids. For the CDR3, the DNA is TGTGCCAGCAGTTACGGGAGGGATCAGCCCCAGCATTTT. It encodes CASSYGRDQPQHF.

This clonotype has more than one count but fewer than ten. This chain connects TRBV5-4 to TRBJ2-1; D might be TRBD2 (7 bases). The length of the CDR3 is 16 residues. The V end lost 9 bases, the J end lost 3 bases, and 22 bases lay between the germline ends. Germline assignment: CDR1 SGHNT and CDR2 YYREEE (reference sequence). This CDR3 reads CATKRGTGGLYNEQFF. The CDR3 DNA follows: TGTGCCACCAAAAGGGGAACGGGGGGCCTCTACAATGAGCAGTTCTTC.

This chain links TRBV5-1 with TRBJ2-1; 10 positions agree with TRBD1. Trimming cost V 3 bases and J 1 base; bases outside gene matches: 4. This CDR3 comprises 16 residues. The germline CDR1 and CDR2 sequences are SGHRS and YFSETQ. The CDR3 DNA is TGCGCCAGCAGCTGGACAGGGGGTGAGTCCTACAATGAGCAGTTCTTC. Encoded protein: CASSWTGGESYNEQFF.